One and the same sample provided the 22 T cell receptor beta chains below, sequenced in a study of cytomegalovirus exposure and HLA in healthy donors. PCR involved 60 Vbeta and 13 Jbeta primers. The table came from immunoSEQ multiplex PCR; TCRdb's copy has only in-frame clones and leaves some out. The sample lists about 180,000 clones, 75% to 85% seen once, with under 2% in the top ten. The sample taken for sequencing was PBMCs. Every receptor here comes from a young man in good health and CMV-seronegative.

The table lists this clone with a count of one. The rearrangement joins TRBV19 to TRBJ1-4; D not certain. The CDR3 contains 15 residues. Trimming stripped 6 bases from V and 3 bases from J, with 14 bases between. Germline V gene sequence: CDR1 LNHDA, CDR2 SQIVND (reference sequence). Here the CDR3 reads CASSSYRDSNEKLFF. In DNA form, the CDR3 reads TGTGCCAGTAGCTCCTACCGGGATTCTAATGAAAAACTGTTTTTT.

The table lists this clone with a few counts. The V and J genes are TRBV5-6 and TRBJ2-7, with 7 bases lining up with TRBD1. Germline loops: CDR1 SGHDT, CDR2 YYEEEE. With V trimmed by 0 bases and J by 4 bases, 4 bases remained unmatched. The CDR3 is made up of 14 amino acids. The CDR3 loop is CASSLAGGFYEQYF. In DNA, the CDR3 is TGTGCCAGCAGCTTGGCAGGGGGTTTTTACGAGCAGTACTTC.

The chain links TRBV10-3 to TRBJ1-2; the match to TRBD1 covers 7 bases. The CDR3 totals 13 residues. Germline V gene data show CDR1 as ENHRY and CDR2 as SYGVKD. Unmatched junction bases numbered 7, after V lost 6 bases and J lost 6 bases. CDR3 coding DNA: TGTGCCATCAGCCCCGGGACAGAAAATGGCTACACCTTC. It yields the protein CAISPGTENGYTF.

The CDR3 coding sequence is TGTGCCAGCAGCATTACTCCAGGGACTAGGGATGAGCAGTTCTTC. Residues: CASSITPGTRDEQFF. This chain links TRBV7-9 with TRBJ2-1; 8 nucleotides match TRBD2. The CDR3 is 15 residues long. Germline assignment: CDR1 SEHNR and CDR2 FQNEAQ (reference sequence). V was pared by 5 bases and J by 8 bases, with 11 bases of the junction left unmatched.

The gene calls are TRBV7-2 and TRBJ2-1; 10 nucleotides agree with TRBD1. The CDR3 contains 15 residues. Per germline, CDR1 SGHTA and CDR2 FQGNSA. The junction had 9 bases not matched to a gene; V was cut back by 5 bases and J by 8 bases. The CDR3 is CASSRGTGVFYEQFF. Written as DNA, the CDR3 is TGTGCCAGCAGCCGAGGGACAGGGGTTTTCTATGAGCAGTTCTTC.

Notes on this clone: The junction departs from germline at one end; a sequencing error may be responsible. This rearrangement joins TRBV5-1 to TRBJ2-5; TRBD2 agrees at 10 bases. The CDR3 is made up of 16 amino acids. Germline V gene lookup returns CDR1 SGHRS and CDR2 YFSETQ. The CDR3 is CASSVTSGTGQETQYF. The CDR3 DNA is TGTGCCAGCAGCGTCACTAGCGGGACCGGACAAGAGACCCAGTACTTC.

The chain links TRBV6-1 to TRBJ2-7; D not certain. From germline, CDR1 is MNHNS and CDR2 SASEGT. V lost 6 bases and J lost 9, with 12 bases in between. This CDR3 region has 11 residues. CDR3: CASSPQLLQYF. CDR3 bases: TGTGCCAGCAGCCCCCAGTTGCTGCAGTACTTC.

The rearrangement uses TRBV5-6 and TRBJ1-1; 10 nucleotides line up with TRBD1. The CDR3 runs to 18 residues. After removal of 2 bases from V and 0 bases from J, the junction contained 10 bases not matched to a gene. In germline, CDR1 is SGHDT, CDR2 YYEEEE. This chain's CDR3 is CASSFIDRGPRMNTEAFF. The CDR3, as DNA: TGTGCCAGCAGCTTCATAGACAGGGGGCCTAGGATGAACACTGAAGCTTTCTTT. The variable domain in full, completed from reference TRBV5-6 and TRBJ1-1, reads DAGVTQSPTHLIKTRGQQVTLRCSPKSGHDTVSWYQQALGQGPQFIFQYYEEEERQRGNFPDRFSGHQFPNYSSELNVNALLLGDSALYLCASSFIDRGPRMNTEAFFGQGTRLTVV.

The chain uses TRBV7-3 and TRBJ1-1, with a possible D match to TRBD1 (5 bases). The germline V and J ends were trimmed by 2 bases and 1 base, with 8 bases remaining between them. This CDR3 region has 14 residues. Germline CDR1 is SGHTA and CDR2 is FQGTGA. Written as DNA, the CDR3 is TGTGCCAGCAGCTTAGGAGGGGAGAACACTGAAGCTTTCTTT. Protein sequence: CASSLGGENTEAFF.

This clone has only a few counts. V gene TRBV28 combines with J gene TRBJ1-2; TRBD1 aligns across 8 bases. This CDR3 has 15 amino acids. The trim removed 6 bases at V and 1 base at J, leaving 7 bases unmatched. Germline V gene data show CDR1 as MDHEN and CDR2 as SYDVKM. This chain's CDR3 is CASSTPGGRNYGYTF. CDR3 DNA: TGTGCCAGCAGCACACCAGGGGGCCGTAACTATGGCTACACCTTC.

V is TRBV27 and J is TRBJ2-3; 11 bases fit TRBD2. V shed 5 bases and J 4 bases; nucleotides not matched to a gene: 17. Germline lookup yields CDR1 MNHEY and CDR2 SMNVEV (reference sequence). This CDR3 has 19 residues. The DNA of the CDR3 is TGTGCCAGCAGTCCCCCCAACCTTATAGCGGGGGGGCCGCCAGATACGCAGTATTTT. This sequence encodes CASSPPNLIAGGPPDTQYF.

J is TRBJ1-1 and V is TRBV18; D is possibly TRBD1 (5 bases). With 3 bases removed from V and 9 bases from J, the gap between germline ends came to 14 bases. The germline CDR1 and CDR2 sequences are KGHSH and LQKENI. The CDR3 length is 13 residues. DNA of the CDR3: TGTGCCAGCTCACCCAAGGGAGGGACCCAAGCTTTCTTT. Amino acid sequence: CASSPKGGTQAFF.

This clone was seen just once. This sequence joins TRBV5-3 and TRBJ2-5, with 9 bases matching TRBD1. Judging by the DNA end, TRBJ2-7 fits better; the J call may be wrong. TRBV5-3 is annotated as an ORF whose role is uncertain. This CDR3 is built from 15 residues. The CDR3 nucleotides read TGTGCCAGAAGCCTTGGGACAGGGAATGTCCACGAGCAGTACTTC. It translates to CARSLGTGNVHEQYF.

This chain uses TRBV5-4 with TRBJ1-1; D gene ambiguous. Trimming removed 3 bases at V and 1 base at J, with 16 bases between. Germline assignment: CDR1 SGHNT and CDR2 YYREEE (reference sequence). The CDR3 covers 16 residues. The CDR3 DNA reads TGTGCCAGCAGCTCCGGTGACGAGGGAGGGAACACTGAAGCTTTCTTT. It specifies CASSSGDEGGNTEAFF.

V gene TRBV7-9 combines with J gene TRBJ1-2; D remains unclear. Germline V gives CDR1 SEHNR, CDR2 FQNEAQ (reference sequence). Trimming took 1 base from V and 2 from J, leaving 11 bases between them. CDR3 length: 15 amino acids. The chain's CDR3 is CASSLGTALNYGYTF. In DNA, the CDR3 is TGTGCCAGCAGCTTAGGTACAGCCTTAAACTATGGCTACACCTTC.

V usage is TRBV11-2 and J usage is TRBJ1-1, with 9 nucleotides matching TRBD1. This CDR3 region has 15 residues. CDR1 and CDR2 (germline): SGHAT, FQNNGV. V shed 1 base and J 11 bases; nucleotides not matched to a gene: 11. CDR3 in amino acids: CASSLGGTGTLGAFF. The CDR3 bases are TGTGCCAGCAGCTTAGGTGGGACAGGGACCCTGGGGGCTTTCTTT.

CDR3 sequence: CSGGGREQFF. The CDR3 region has the DNA TGCAGCGGGGGGGGCAGGGAACAGTTCTTC. V usage is TRBV29-1 and J usage is TRBJ2-1, with a tentative D call TRBD2 (7 bases). The CDR3 is 10 amino acids. Germline CDR1 SQVTM, CDR2 ANQGSEA. V lost 7 bases to trimming and J lost 13 bases, with 14 bases between them.

This chain links TRBV28 with TRBJ2-7; 7 bases line up with TRBD1. Trimming cost V 8 bases and J 3 bases; bases outside gene matches: 4. CDR1 and CDR2 from the germline V gene are MDHEN and SYDVKM. CDR3 size: 12 residues. Here the CDR3 DNA reads TGTGCCAGCGGGGACAGTTACTACGAGCAGTACTTC. Encoded protein: CASGDSYYEQYF.

The rearrangement uses TRBV7-2 and TRBJ2-4; 10 bases are shared with TRBD1. After removal of 0 bases from V and 2 bases from J, the junction contained 7 bases not matched to a gene. Germline V CDR1 and CDR2: SGHTA, FQGNSA. CDR3 length equals 18 residues. The CDR3 loop is CASSLAPGTGASKNIQYF. CDR3 coding DNA: TGTGCCAGCAGCTTAGCACCCGGGACAGGGGCCTCCAAAAACATTCAGTACTTC.

V usage is TRBV7-6 and J usage is TRBJ2-7; perhaps TRBD1 as D (7 bases). The CDR3 extends over 14 amino acids. V lost 5 bases and J 5 bases, leaving 16 bases between the germline ends. From germline, CDR1 is SGHVS and CDR2 FNYEAQ. The CDR3 DNA sequence: TGTGCCAGCAGCGCACGACAGGGCGGGGACGAGCAGTACTTC. Amino acid sequence: CASSARQGGDEQYF.

This chain links TRBV20-1 with TRBJ2-3, with a weak D call TRBD2 (5 bases). The CDR3 extends over 11 amino acids. The germline gives CDR1 DFQATT, CDR2 SNEGSKA (reference sequence). The CDR3 protein is CSLRERNTQYF. In nucleotides, the CDR3 is TGCAGCCTAAGGGAGAGGAATACGCAGTATTTT.

This clone occurred once. The sample carries other DNA sequences with the same CDR3. This rearrangement joins TRBV5-1 to TRBJ2-3, with D perhaps TRBD2 (6 bases). Germline V gene sequence: CDR1 SGHRS, CDR2 YFSETQ. Trimming cost V 3 bases and J 0 bases, with 8 bases left between them. CDR3 length: 14 residues. CDR3 in amino acids: CASSSGTSTDTQYF. In nucleotides, the CDR3 is TGCGCCAGCAGCTCTGGGACTAGCACAGATACGCAGTATTTT.